Listed below are T cell receptor beta chains from one sample, sequenced in a study of blood T cell repertoires in COVID-19. Repertoires were generated with immunoSEQ multiplex PCR, while TCRdb's copy carries only in-frame clones and drops some. The profile covers around 80,000 clones, with 82% appearing a single time and about an eighth taken by the ten largest. Sequencing was performed on peripheral blood. The receptors were gathered from a man older than 75 with acute or convalescent COVID-19. The CDR3 runs from the conserved cysteine through the conserved F or W. Fields, in order: D gene, V gene, J gene, CDR3 protein. D genes are given only for firm matches.

d_call: TRBD2
v_call: TRBV12-5
j_call: TRBJ2-3
cdr3_aa: CASGIGLAGGRGTQYF

d_call: NA
v_call: TRBV11-2
j_call: TRBJ1-4
cdr3_aa: CASSLVGRGALNEKLFF

d_call: TRBD1
v_call: TRBV7-9
j_call: TRBJ1-6
cdr3_aa: CASRTTGDNSPLHF

d_call: TRBD1
v_call: TRBV7-6
j_call: TRBJ2-1
cdr3_aa: CASSLAWAGTGGQNEQFF

d_call: TRBD1
v_call: TRBV6-5
j_call: TRBJ1-2
cdr3_aa: CASRNRGQGADGYTF

d_call: NA
v_call: TRBV21-1
j_call: TRBJ1-1
cdr3_aa: CASSSGIQGRDAEAFF

d_call: NA
v_call: TRBV30
j_call: TRBJ1-1
cdr3_aa: CAWSSLTEPVTEAFF

d_call: NA
v_call: TRBV12-2
j_call: TRBJ1-5
cdr3_aa: CASSLGARGRDQPQHF

d_call: NA
v_call: TRBV6-4
j_call: TRBJ2-2
cdr3_aa: CASSVLAKTGELFF

d_call: NA
v_call: TRBV6-5
j_call: TRBJ2-3
cdr3_aa: CASSYMDSRTDTQYF

d_call: NA
v_call: TRBV29-1
j_call: TRBJ2-5
cdr3_aa: CSVDYGGDRETQYF

d_call: NA
v_call: TRBV10-1
j_call: TRBJ2-7
cdr3_aa: CASSDQRGFDEQYF

d_call: TRBD1
v_call: TRBV7-3
j_call: TRBJ2-6
cdr3_aa: CASSFQGQASGANVLTF

d_call: TRBD2
v_call: TRBV5-1
j_call: TRBJ2-2
cdr3_aa: CASRSSSGGPGELFF

d_call: TRBD2
v_call: TRBV6-5
j_call: TRBJ2-5
cdr3_aa: CASSRTSGGPRTQYF

d_call: TRBD2
v_call: TRBV2
j_call: TRBJ2-1
cdr3_aa: CASRPVLAGPLNEQFF

d_call: TRBD1
v_call: TRBV7-9
j_call: TRBJ1-6
cdr3_aa: CASSRPSRTGTSPLHF

d_call: TRBD1
v_call: TRBV10-3
j_call: TRBJ1-1
cdr3_aa: CAISAPDRATEAFF

d_call: NA
v_call: TRBV6-1
j_call: TRBJ1-2
cdr3_aa: CASSKDTSPTSYGYTF

d_call: NA
v_call: TRBV11-2
j_call: TRBJ2-2
cdr3_aa: CASSLGESGELFF

d_call: NA
v_call: TRBV10-3
j_call: TRBJ2-5
cdr3_aa: CAISDIRSQETQYF

d_call: NA
v_call: TRBV6-5
j_call: TRBJ1-5
cdr3_aa: CASSLTGYGNQPQHF

d_call: NA
v_call: TRBV4-2
j_call: TRBJ2-7
cdr3_aa: CASSPGVADSSYEQYF

d_call: TRBD1
v_call: TRBV7-2
j_call: TRBJ1-2
cdr3_aa: CASSYPGTGLGYGYTF

d_call: TRBD2
v_call: TRBV3-1/TRBV3-2
j_call: TRBJ2-3
cdr3_aa: CASRPLAGLTDTQYF

d_call: NA
v_call: TRBV7-9
j_call: TRBJ1-2
cdr3_aa: CASSLGPSTGYGYTF

d_call: TRBD1
v_call: TRBV18
j_call: TRBJ2-5
cdr3_aa: CASSPLGTADQETQYF

d_call: NA
v_call: TRBV12-3/TRBV12-4
j_call: TRBJ2-3
cdr3_aa: CASSTRDTQYF

d_call: TRBD1
v_call: TRBV5-5
j_call: TRBJ1-2
cdr3_aa: CASSPDPGGGYGYTF

d_call: NA
v_call: TRBV6-5
j_call: TRBJ2-3
cdr3_aa: CASSYGGAKDTQYF

d_call: NA
v_call: TRBV6-5
j_call: TRBJ1-2
cdr3_aa: CASSSSYRAGYGYTF

d_call: NA
v_call: TRBV6-5
j_call: TRBJ1-2
cdr3_aa: CASILGWEYGYTF

d_call: NA
v_call: TRBV3-1/TRBV3-2
j_call: TRBJ1-1
cdr3_aa: CASSLNGGDKAFF

d_call: TRBD2
v_call: TRBV15
j_call: TRBJ2-5
cdr3_aa: CATSSGGGPIQETQYF

d_call: TRBD2
v_call: TRBV3-1/TRBV3-2
j_call: TRBJ2-1
cdr3_aa: CASSQTSGGAVEQFF

d_call: NA
v_call: TRBV11-2
j_call: TRBJ1-1
cdr3_aa: CASSPEVGNTEAFF

d_call: NA
v_call: TRBV2
j_call: TRBJ1-3
cdr3_aa: CASSVGLYSGNTIYF

d_call: NA
v_call: TRBV2
j_call: TRBJ1-4
cdr3_aa: CASSGRGGTEKLFF

d_call: NA
v_call: TRBV24-1
j_call: TRBJ2-7
cdr3_aa: CATRTKGTDSYEQYF

d_call: TRBD2
v_call: TRBV19
j_call: TRBJ2-6
cdr3_aa: CASTGTSLSSGANVLTF

d_call: TRBD1
v_call: TRBV7-2
j_call: TRBJ1-5
cdr3_aa: CASSLRTGGNQPQHF

d_call: NA
v_call: TRBV21-1
j_call: TRBJ1-2
cdr3_aa: CASTTDRVNGYTF

d_call: NA
v_call: TRBV5-4
j_call: TRBJ1-1
cdr3_aa: CASSFPGMNTEAFF